These 27 T cell receptor beta chains were sequenced from one sample in a study of T-cell reconstitution after alpha-beta-depleted transplantation in children. Using unique molecular identifiers, the investigators prepared the TCRbeta library. One entry per CDR3 protein results from TCRdb running MiXCR on the PCR reads. The sample includes 500,000 to 600,000 distinct CDR3 sequences, over 25% of them seen just once. Here the sequenced sample was PBMCs from the stem cell graft donor, taken from the stem cell graft. Receptors were obtained from a human donor who donated a stem cell graft to a child with aplastic anemia.

Only a few counts were recorded for this clonotype. This CDR3 is CASNQAGDYTDTQYF. DNA of the CDR3: TGTGCCAGCAACCAAGCGGGAGATTACACAGATACGCAGTATTTT. This rearrangement joins TRBV7-2 to TRBJ2-3, with 8 bases lining up with TRBD2. This CDR3 is built from 15 residues. Germline V gives CDR1 SGHTA, CDR2 FQGNSA. V was clipped by 7 bases and J by 2 bases; unmatched bases: 8.

The V and J genes are TRBV10-3 and TRBJ1-4, with a possible D match to TRBD1 (6 bases). The CDR3 is made up of 15 amino acids. V lost 3 bases, J lost 0 bases, and 8 bases lay in between. Germline CDR1 reads ENHRY; CDR2 reads SYGVKD. The CDR3 sequence: CAISDRTATNEKLFF. The CDR3 DNA follows: TGTGCCATCAGTGATCGGACAGCAACTAATGAAAAACTGTTTTTT.

This chain uses TRBV29-1 with TRBJ1-6; 7 bases align to TRBD1. Trimming removed 7 bases from V and 5 bases from J; junction bases left unmatched: 8. The germline CDR1 and CDR2 sequences are SQVTM and ANQGSEA. The CDR3 totals 14 residues. The CDR3 here is CSARTGTDNSPLHF. The CDR3 nucleotides are TGCAGCGCCAGAACCGGGACAGATAATTCACCCCTCCACTTT.

The CDR3 DNA reads TGCAGTGCTAGAGACCGACAGTGGGGATGGACAGATACGCAGTATTTT. Its protein is CSARDRQWGWTDTQYF. The chain combines TRBV20-1 with TRBJ2-3, with D perhaps matching TRBD1 (5 bases). CDR1 and CDR2 from the germline V gene are DFQATT and SNEGSKA (reference sequence). V was clipped by 0 bases and J by 3 bases, with 16 bases between them. There are 16 residues in the CDR3.

V gene TRBV20-1 combines with J gene TRBJ2-2; possibly TRBD2 for D (6 bases). Deletions cut 0 bases from V and 5 bases from J, with 13 bases between. Germline V gene lookup returns CDR1 DFQATT and CDR2 SNEGSKA (reference sequence). This CDR3 spans 15 amino acids. CDR3 nucleotides: TGCAGTGCTAGAGACGGCGGGACTGGGACCGGGGAGCTGTTTTTT. It translates to CSARDGGTGTGELFF.

This clonotype showed up just a few times. CDR3 sequence reads: CASRLPWHNEQFF. The CDR3 DNA follows: TGTGCCAGCAGATTGCCTTGGCACAATGAGCAGTTCTTC. This chain links TRBV6-2 or TRBV6-3 with TRBJ2-1; no reliable D call. Germline V lookup: CDR1 MNHEY, CDR2 SVGEGT. The CDR3 is 13 residues long. Trimming took off 6 bases at V and 5 bases at J, with 11 bases between the two ends.

V is TRBV5-5 and J is TRBJ1-1, with D perhaps TRBD1 (5 bases). Germline values: CDR1 SGHKS, CDR2 YYEKEE (reference sequence). V lost 2 bases and J 4 bases, leaving 12 bases between the germline ends. This CDR3 comprises 14 residues. The CDR3 region has the DNA TGTGCCAGCAGCTTCGAGGGAAGGGGCACTGAAGCTTTCTTT. Translating it yields CASSFEGRGTEAFF.

This clonotype was found a few times. This chain joins TRBV30 and TRBJ1-5; D gene uncertain. The CDR3 has 16 amino acids. V lost 3 bases and J 2 bases, leaving 17 bases between the germline ends. Germline V CDR1 and CDR2: GTSNPN, SVGIG (reference sequence). The CDR3 protein is CAWSQSLRGGNQPQHF. CDR3 nucleotides: TGTGCCTGGAGCCAAAGTCTACGGGGAGGCAATCAGCCCCAGCATTTT.

This clonotype has only a few counts. The chain employs TRBV9 and TRBJ2-3; D unresolved. The CDR3 runs to 16 residues. Looked up from germline, CDR1 is SGDLS and CDR2 is YYNGEE. V dropped 0 bases and J dropped 6 bases, with 17 bases sitting between them. The CDR3 nucleotides read TGTGCCAGCAGCGTAGTGGGCTGGAGCTCCGTTGATACGCAGTATTTT. Amino acid sequence: CASSVVGWSSVDTQYF. The whole variable domain, remainder taken from reference TRBV9 and TRBJ2-3, is DSGVTQTPKHLITATGQRVTLRCSPRSGDLSVYWYQQSLDQGLQFLIQYYNGEERAKGNILERFSAQQFPDLHSELNLSSLELGDSALYFCASSVVGWSSVDTQYFGPGTRLTVL.

The rearrangement uses TRBV6-2 or TRBV6-3 and TRBJ2-1; 8 bases line up with TRBD2. Germline CDR1 and CDR2: MNHEY and SVGEGT. After removal of 6 bases from V and 7 bases from J, the junction contained 11 bases not matched to a gene. The CDR3 covers 15 residues. CDR3 DNA: TGTGCCAGCAGGGGAGCGGGAGTTAATATAAATGAGCAGTTCTTC. Translating it yields CASRGAGVNINEQFF.

The J gene is TRBJ2-7, the V gene TRBV10-3, with 8 bases aligning to TRBD2. The CDR3 sequence is 15 residues long. CDR1 ENHRY and CDR2 SYGVKD come from the germline V gene. V lost 8 bases and J lost 2; bases outside the gene matches: 11. The CDR3 DNA is TGTGCCATCTCTGGACTAGCAAGTAAGCCCTACGAGCAGTACTTC. Translating it yields CAISGLASKPYEQYF.

The rearrangement uses TRBV20-1 and TRBJ2-5; TRBD1 matches at 8 bases. The ends lost 4 bases at V and 3 bases at J; junction bases unmatched: 10. CDR1 and CDR2 (germline): DFQATT, SNEGSKA (reference sequence). CDR3 length equals 15 residues. The CDR3 nucleotides read TGCAGTGCTACTAGAGGGACAGGACGAGAAGAGACCCAGTACTTC. Residues: CSATRGTGREETQYF.

The V and J genes are TRBV12-3 or TRBV12-4 and TRBJ1-1; the D is unclear. The CDR3 covers 15 residues. The V and J ends lost 5 bases and 2 bases respectively, with 15 bases between them. CDR3 sequence reads: CASSLLLPSNTEAFF. CDR3 in DNA: TGTGCCAGCAGTCTCTTACTACCCTCCAACACTGAAGCTTTCTTT.

CDR3 nucleotides: TGTGCCGGGACAGGGGGCTATATCACTGAAGCTTTCTTT. As protein: CAGTGGYITEAFF. This rearrangement joins TRBV30 to TRBJ1-1, with TRBD1 matching 12 bases. Trimming at V came to 8 bases and at J to 4 bases, leaving 5 bases not matched to a gene. The CDR3 covers 13 residues. The germline gives CDR1 GTSNPN, CDR2 SVGIG (reference sequence).

A few counts support this clonotype. V usage is TRBV27 and J usage is TRBJ2-7, with 15 bases matching TRBD2. Germline CDR1 and CDR2: MNHEY and SMNVEV (reference sequence). The CDR3 sequence is 15 residues long. The J segment lost 5 bases and the V segment lost 9 bases, leaving 8 bases of the junction unmatched. In nucleotides, the CDR3 is TGTGCCAGGACATCGGGACTAGCGGGAGGTAACGAGCAGTACGTC. This sequence encodes CARTSGLAGGNEQYV.

V usage is TRBV30 and J usage is TRBJ1-1; 8 bases agree with TRBD1. Germline CDR1 reads GTSNPN; CDR2 reads SVGIG (reference sequence). The CDR3 sequence is 14 residues long. With V trimmed by 3 bases and J by 5 bases, 8 bases remained unmatched. The CDR3 sequence: CAWRTGQGLTEAFF. CDR3 coding DNA: TGTGCCTGGAGGACTGGACAGGGACTAACTGAAGCTTTCTTT.

The chain joins TRBV29-1 to TRBJ1-5; 8 bases match TRBD1. The CDR3 is 15 residues long. Germline-derived CDR1 and CDR2 are SQVTM and ANQGSEA. V dropped 4 bases and J dropped 3; count of bases not matched to a gene: 8. The CDR3 DNA is TGCAGCGTTGGAGATAGGACAGGGATCAATCAGCCCCAGCATTTT. It specifies CSVGDRTGINQPQHF. The whole variable domain, filled in from reference TRBV29-1 and TRBJ1-5, reads SAVISQKPSRDICQRGTSLTIQCQVDSQVTMMFWYRQQPGQSLTLIATANQGSEATYESGFVIDKFPISRPNLTFSTLTVSNMSPEDSSIYLCSVGDRTGINQPQHFGDGTRLSIL.

This clonotype has only a few counts. This chain connects TRBV10-3 to TRBJ1-2, with unresolved D. This CDR3 has 15 residues. Germline CDR1 and CDR2: ENHRY and SYGVKD. V was shortened by 0 bases and J by 2 bases, with 10 bases between the two germline ends. The CDR3 region is CAISESFPSNYGYTF. CDR3 nucleotides: TGTGCCATCAGTGAGTCCTTCCCCTCAAACTATGGCTACACCTTC.

This clonotype came up many times. The chain has TRBV5-1 and TRBJ2-5; 7 nucleotides line up with TRBD1. The CDR3 has 13 amino acids. With 4 bases clipped from V and 4 bases from J, the junction kept 4 bases outside the gene matches. Germline V gives CDR1 SGHRS, CDR2 YFSETQ. The CDR3 sequence is CASSTQGRETQYF. CDR3 coding DNA: TGCGCCAGCAGCACACAGGGGAGAGAGACCCAGTACTTC. Combining the CDR3 with reference TRBV5-1 and TRBJ2-5 gives the whole variable domain KAGVTQTPRYLIKTRGQQVTLSCSPISGHRSVSWYQQTPGQGLQFLFEYFSETQRNKGNFPGRFSGRQFSNSRSEMNVSTLELGDSALYLCASSTQGRETQYFGPGTRLLVL.

This chain links TRBV5-1 with TRBJ2-7; no firm D call. The CDR3 length is 10 residues. CDR1 and CDR2 (germline): SGHRS, YFSETQ. CDR3 loop: CARTQRTSDV. CDR3 nucleotide sequence: TGCGCCAGGACGCAGCGTACCAGCGACGTC.

The sample holds a few counts of this clonotype. The rearrangement links TRBV29-1 to TRBJ1-1; D is ambiguous. The V and J ends lost 7 bases and 4 bases respectively, with 10 bases between them. The length of the CDR3 is 11 residues. The V gene's germline CDR1 is SQVTM and CDR2 ANQGSEA. The CDR3 is CSASPLTEAFF. The DNA for the CDR3 is TGCAGCGCCTCCCCCCTCACTGAAGCTTTCTTT.

This rearrangement joins TRBV27 to TRBJ2-3; TRBD2 agrees at 11 bases. J lost 5 bases, V lost 2 bases, and 3 bases had no gene match. CDR1 MNHEY and CDR2 SMNVEV come from the germline V gene (reference sequence). The CDR3 loop spans 15 amino acids. CDR3 DNA: TGTGCCAGCAGTTTAGAAGGACTAGCGGGAGATACGCAGTATTTT. It specifies CASSLEGLAGDTQYF.

V usage is TRBV19 and J usage is TRBJ2-2, with 13 nucleotides matching TRBD2. The CDR3 is 17 amino acids. V lost 0 bases, J lost 4 bases, and 2 bases stayed unmatched. In germline, CDR1 is LNHDA, CDR2 SQIVND (reference sequence). The CDR3: CASSIETSGRSTGELFF. As DNA, the CDR3 is TGTGCCAGTAGTATAGAGACTAGCGGGAGGAGCACCGGGGAGCTGTTTTTT. The full variable domain, in which reference TRBV19 and TRBJ2-2 provide the parts outside the CDR3, is DGGITQSPKYLFRKEGQNVTLSCEQNLNHDAMYWYRQDPGQGLRLIYYSQIVNDFQKGDIAEGYSVSREKKESFPLTVTSAQKNPTAFYLCASSIETSGRSTGELFFGEGSRLTVL.

The chain has TRBV6-1 and TRBJ1-4; 7 bases match TRBD1. Germline trimming cut 3 bases from V and 5 bases from J; bases unmatched to any gene: 6. Germline CDR1 reads MNHNS; CDR2 reads SASEGT. The CDR3 extends over 15 amino acids. The CDR3 loop reads CASSEKGRGNEKLFF. CDR3 nucleotide sequence: TGTGCCAGCAGTGAGAAGGGCAGGGGGAATGAAAAACTGTTTTTT.

This chain joins TRBV5-6 and TRBJ1-2; D not certain. V lost 1 base and J lost 0, with 7 bases in between. CDR1 and CDR2 from the germline V gene are SGHDT and YYEEEE. The CDR3 totals 14 residues. This CDR3 reads CASSLKRTNYGYTF. CDR3 coding DNA: TGTGCCAGCAGCTTGAAAAGAACTAACTATGGCTACACCTTC.

This clonotype has just one count. The chain links TRBV5-1 to TRBJ2-3; 9 bases agree with TRBD2. Trimming removed 6 bases from V and 0 bases from J; junction bases left unmatched: 14. This CDR3 region has 18 residues. The germline V gene has CDR1 SGHRS and CDR2 YFSETQ. CDR3 nucleotides: TGCGCCAGCACTTTAGGGGGGACTAGCACTCCTAGCACAGATACGCAGTATTTT. Translated: CASTLGGTSTPSTDTQYF.

The chain couples TRBV9 to TRBJ1-2, with unresolved D. Germline CDR1 SGDLS, CDR2 YYNGEE. Trimming removed 1 base at V and 0 bases at J, with 10 bases between. The CDR3 has 15 residues. The CDR3 here is CASSVSVSANYGYTF. Written as DNA, the CDR3 is TGTGCCAGCAGCGTAAGCGTCAGCGCTAACTATGGCTACACCTTC.